One sample yielded the 26 T cell receptor beta chains listed below, sequenced in a study of blood T cell repertoires in COVID-19. The table came from immunoSEQ multiplex PCR; TCRdb's copy has only in-frame clones and leaves some out. The sample shows about 240,000 clones, 82% of them seen only once. Sequences were obtained from peripheral blood. The receptors derive from a woman younger than 35 with acute or convalescent COVID-19.

The chain joins TRBV18 to TRBJ1-6; the D is unclear. Germline CDR1 and CDR2: KGHSH and LQKENI. The length of the CDR3 is 13 residues. V was cut by 4 bases and J by 7 bases, with 8 bases left in between. The CDR3: CASSRTENSPLHF. The CDR3 region has the DNA TGTGCCAGCTCACGAACAGAGAATTCACCCCTCCACTTT.

This chain links TRBV9 with TRBJ1-6; tentatively, D is TRBD1 (5 bases). Germline V gene sequence: CDR1 SGDLS, CDR2 YYNGEE. V lost 0 bases, J lost 6 bases, and 10 bases lay in between. The CDR3 totals 15 residues. The CDR3 loop reads CASSVEGTTNSPLHF. The CDR3, as DNA: TGTGCCAGCAGCGTAGAGGGGACTACTAATTCACCCCTCCACTTT. The whole variable domain, remainder taken from reference TRBV9 and TRBJ1-6, is DSGVTQTPKHLITATGQRVTLRCSPRSGDLSVYWYQQSLDQGLQFLIQYYNGEERAKGNILERFSAQQFPDLHSELNLSSLELGDSALYFCASSVEGTTNSPLHFGNGTRLTVT.

The chain uses TRBV28 and TRBJ1-1, with 7 bases matching TRBD1. J was trimmed by 10 bases and V by 6 bases; bases with no gene match: 23. In germline, CDR1 is MDHEN, CDR2 SYDVKM. This CDR3 is 17 amino acids long. Written as DNA, the CDR3 is TGTGCCAGCAGCCTCCAGCGACAGGGAGCGGCGTGGGGCCGAGCTTTCTTT. This encodes CASSLQRQGAAWGRAFF.

This chain links TRBV5-4 with TRBJ2-7, with D perhaps TRBD1 (5 bases). Deletions cut 1 base from V and 0 bases from J, with 14 bases between. CDR3 length equals 16 residues. The germline gives CDR1 SGHNT, CDR2 YYREEE (reference sequence). This CDR3 reads CASSLSWGRSSYEQYF. In DNA form, the CDR3 reads TGTGCCAGCAGCTTGTCCTGGGGCAGAAGCTCCTACGAGCAGTACTTC.

The chain recombines TRBV7-4 with TRBJ2-5; 7 bases are shared with TRBD2. Trimming took 0 bases from V and 5 from J; bases not matched to a gene: 9. The CDR3 covers 16 residues. From germline, CDR1 is SGHVT and CDR2 SQSDAQ. CDR3 protein: CASSLAPGRGGETQYF. The CDR3 coding sequence is TGTGCCAGCAGCTTAGCCCCGGGGAGGGGCGGGGAGACCCAGTACTTC.

The chain employs TRBV12-3 or TRBV12-4 and TRBJ2-7, with D possibly matching TRBD1 (5 bases). V shed 3 bases and J shed 5 bases, with 11 bases lying between them. The CDR3 extends over 13 amino acids. CDR3 loop: CASSFETVNEQYF. The CDR3 DNA reads as TGTGCCAGCAGTTTTGAGACAGTTAACGAGCAGTACTTC.

This clone occurred a few times. V gene TRBV3-1 (or the pseudogene TRBV3-2) combines with J gene TRBJ1-2, with 7 bases fitting TRBD1. The CDR3 runs to 15 residues. V dropped 3 bases and J dropped 8; count of bases not matched to a gene: 12. Per germline, CDR1 LGHDT and CDR2 YNNKEL (reference sequence). The chain's CDR3 is CASSQAMTGSRGYTF. The DNA for the CDR3 is TGTGCCAGCAGCCAGGCCATGACAGGGAGTAGGGGCTACACCTTC.

The chain links TRBV7-8 to TRBJ2-7; maybe TRBD2 (6 bases). CDR3 size: 16 residues. V lost 4 bases to trimming and J lost 5 bases, with 21 bases between them. Germline-derived CDR1 and CDR2 are SGHVS and FQNEAQ. The CDR3 here is CASSSEGQWFRNEQYF. Here the CDR3 DNA reads TGTGCCAGCAGCTCGGAGGGGCAGTGGTTTAGGAACGAGCAGTACTTC.

The gene calls are TRBV3-1 (or the pseudogene TRBV3-2) and TRBJ1-4; 7 nucleotides match TRBD1. This CDR3 is built from 15 residues. Trimming cost V 3 bases and J 1 base; bases outside gene matches: 2. Germline CDR1 LGHDT, CDR2 YNNKEL (reference sequence). CDR3 loop: CASSHGDRTNEKLFF. The CDR3 DNA is TGTGCCAGCAGCCACGGGGACAGAACTAATGAAAAACTGTTTTTT.

The chain employs TRBV4-3 and TRBJ2-1; 7 bases line up with TRBD2. The CDR3 runs to 15 residues. V lost 2 bases to trimming and J lost 4 bases; unmatched junction nucleotides: 5. CDR1 and CDR2 (germline): LGHNA, YSLEER. Written as DNA, the CDR3 is TGCGCCAGCAGCCAACTAGCGGACCCATACAATGAGCAGTTCTTC. Residues: CASSQLADPYNEQFF.

The chain employs TRBV2 and TRBJ2-7; 7 positions match TRBD1. There are 14 residues in the CDR3. The germline V gene encodes CDR1 SNHLY and CDR2 FYNNEI. Trimming removed 1 base from V and 3 bases from J; junction bases left unmatched: 3. CDR3 sequence (DNA): TGTGCCAGCAGTGAAGAGGCAGGGGGCTACGAGCAGTACTTC. Amino acid sequence: CASSEEAGGYEQYF.

The rearrangement uses TRBV2 and TRBJ2-2, with D perhaps matching TRBD2 (5 bases). The germline gives CDR1 SNHLY, CDR2 FYNNEI. The CDR3 sequence is 12 residues long. V was pared by 6 bases and J by 3 bases, with 5 bases between. The CDR3 DNA sequence: TGTGCCAGCAGGGACTACACCGGGGAGCTGTTTTTT. It yields the protein CASRDYTGELFF.

The V call is TRBV19, the J call TRBJ2-3; a weak D match, TRBD2 (6 bases). V dropped 5 bases and J dropped 1 base, with 13 bases sitting between them. The CDR3 has 15 residues. CDR1 LNHDA and CDR2 SQIVND come from the germline V gene (reference sequence). This chain's CDR3 is CASSPGGVRTDTQYF. The CDR3 nucleotides are TGTGCCAGTAGTCCCGGGGGAGTACGCACAGATACGCAGTATTTT.

V is TRBV4-1 and J is TRBJ1-2; the D gene is possibly TRBD1 (6 bases). The V and J ends lost 0 bases and 8 bases respectively, with 16 bases between them. Germline-derived CDR1 and CDR2 are MGHRA and YSYEKL. This CDR3 comprises 15 residues. CDR3 protein: CASSQDHRVGTGYTF. The CDR3 nucleotides are TGCGCCAGCAGCCAAGATCACAGGGTTGGTACCGGCTACACCTTC.

This sequence joins TRBV28 and TRBJ2-7; 8 bases map to TRBD2. The CDR3 spans 15 residues. V trimming: 4 bases; J trimming: 2 bases; junction bases outside the gene matches: 7. Germline V gives CDR1 MDHEN, CDR2 SYDVKM. CDR3: CASSSPPAGAYEQYF. The CDR3 nucleotides are TGTGCCAGCAGTTCGCCCCCAGCGGGGGCCTACGAGCAGTACTTC.

J is TRBJ1-5 and V is TRBV28; D unresolved. V was trimmed by 5 bases and J by 0 bases, leaving 11 bases between them. Per the germline V gene, CDR1 is MDHEN and CDR2 is SYDVKM. This CDR3 has 15 amino acids. The CDR3 DNA follows: TGTGCCAGCAGTCCTCCCCGGGATAGCAATCAGCCCCAGCATTTT. It translates to CASSPPRDSNQPQHF.

This chain uses TRBV2 with TRBJ2-5; perhaps TRBD1 as D (6 bases). There are 15 residues in the CDR3. Trimming stripped 5 bases from V and 1 base from J, with 14 bases between. Germline-derived CDR1 and CDR2 are SNHLY and FYNNEI. Here the CDR3 DNA reads TGTGCCAGCAGTACGGAGGACAGCCTCCAAGAGACCCAGTACTTC. It translates to CASSTEDSLQETQYF.

The chain combines TRBV19 with TRBJ2-2; 10 bases fit TRBD2. Germline CDR1 LNHDA, CDR2 SQIVND (reference sequence). The length of the CDR3 is 17 residues. V dropped 3 bases and J dropped 4; count of bases not matched to a gene: 8. Written as DNA, the CDR3 is TGTGCCAGTAGTATTCTAGCGGGAGAATCGGGCACCGGGGAGCTGTTTTTT. It translates to CASSILAGESGTGELFF.

The chain couples TRBV7-9 to TRBJ2-1; 7 bases align to TRBD1. This CDR3 has 16 residues. Germline V gene sequence: CDR1 SEHNR, CDR2 FQNEAQ (reference sequence). V shed 2 bases and J 3 bases; nucleotides not matched to a gene: 7. CDR3 in DNA: TGTGCCAGCAGCTTAATGAGGGGGCAGGGCTACAATGAGCAGTTCTTC. This sequence encodes CASSLMRGQGYNEQFF.

V gene TRBV6-1 combines with J gene TRBJ2-1; D is possibly TRBD1 (5 bases). CDR1 MNHNS and CDR2 SASEGT come from the germline V gene. The CDR3 has 15 residues. The V gene lost 2 bases and the J gene lost 6 bases, with 14 bases spanning the gap. The CDR3 protein is CASSELQARANEQFF. As DNA, the CDR3 is TGTGCCAGCAGTGAACTACAGGCGAGAGCCAATGAGCAGTTCTTC.

This clone appeared once. This chain connects TRBV19 to TRBJ1-2; no definite D call. V shed 6 bases and J shed 1 base, with 15 bases lying between them. This CDR3 has 15 residues. Germline V gene data show CDR1 as LNHDA and CDR2 as SQIVND (reference sequence). Written as DNA, the CDR3 is TGTGCCAGTAGAGTCGTCGGGGAACGTAACTATGGCTACACCTTC. Encoded protein: CASRVVGERNYGYTF.

This clone was counted a few times. The rearrangement joins TRBV7-2 to TRBJ2-4; 11 bases align to TRBD2. Germline CDR1 SGHTA, CDR2 FQGNSA. This CDR3 contains 18 residues. J gave up 6 bases and V 7 bases, and 17 bases lay outside the gene matches. The CDR3 region is CASTQLGLAGGDRNIQYF. Written as DNA, the CDR3 is TGTGCCAGCACCCAACTTGGGCTAGCGGGAGGTGATAGAAACATTCAGTACTTC.

The V call is TRBV6-2 or TRBV6-3, the J call TRBJ2-7; the match to TRBD2 covers 9 bases. Trimming at V came to 2 bases and at J to 7 bases, leaving 18 bases not matched to a gene. This CDR3 is built from 18 residues. Germline-derived CDR1 and CDR2 are MNHEY and SVGEGT. The CDR3 loop reads CASSYNRGAGLAGGEQYF. The CDR3, as DNA: TGTGCCAGCAGTTACAACCGGGGAGCGGGACTAGCCGGGGGGGAGCAGTACTTC.

Remarks on this clone: Because the CDR3's place on the DNA is in doubt, the DNA is left out and the CDR3 is given as listed by TCRdb. The chain couples TRBV21-1 to TRBJ1-2; the table names TRBD1, a call not compared with the DNA. TRBV21-1 is a pseudogene. The CDR3 is 16 residues long, counting both termini. CDR3 in amino acids: CASSNWGQGAYNGYTF.

The V call is TRBV6-5, the J call TRBJ1-1, with 8 bases aligning to TRBD1. Trimming at V came to 5 bases and at J to 10 bases, leaving 9 bases not matched to a gene. This CDR3 is built from 13 residues. Germline lookup yields CDR1 MNHEY and CDR2 SVGAGI. The CDR3, as DNA: TGTGCCAGCAGTAAGAGACAGGGGATCGGAGCTTTCTTT. It is translated as CASSKRQGIGAFF.

This chain joins TRBV28 and TRBJ2-7; 7 nucleotides line up with TRBD2. Germline lookup yields CDR1 MDHEN and CDR2 SYDVKM. V shed 3 bases and J 2 bases; nucleotides not matched to a gene: 7. The CDR3 is made up of 15 amino acids. This chain's CDR3 is CASSLRLAVPYEQYF. DNA of the CDR3: TGTGCCAGCAGTTTGCGTCTAGCGGTTCCCTACGAGCAGTACTTC.